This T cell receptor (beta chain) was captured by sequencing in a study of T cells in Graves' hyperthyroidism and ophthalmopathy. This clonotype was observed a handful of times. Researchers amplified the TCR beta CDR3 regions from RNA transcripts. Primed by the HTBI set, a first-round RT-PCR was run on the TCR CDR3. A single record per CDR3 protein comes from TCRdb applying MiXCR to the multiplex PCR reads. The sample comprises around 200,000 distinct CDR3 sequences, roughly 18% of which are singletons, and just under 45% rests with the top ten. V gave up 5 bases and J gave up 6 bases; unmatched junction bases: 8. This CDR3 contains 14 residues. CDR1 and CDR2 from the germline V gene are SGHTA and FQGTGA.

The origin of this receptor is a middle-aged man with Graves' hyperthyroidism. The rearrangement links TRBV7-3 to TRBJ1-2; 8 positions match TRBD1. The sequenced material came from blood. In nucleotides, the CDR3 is TGTGCCAGCAGCGATGGACAGGGAAGGGATGGCTACACCTTC. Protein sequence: CASSDGQGRDGYTF.